The entry below gives a single TCR beta chain sequence along with its context. Germline loops: CDR1 LGHNA, CDR2 YNFKEQ. V lost 3 bases to trimming and J lost 4 bases, with 16 bases between them. This CDR3 contains 16 residues. These data belong to a study of T cell changes during pregnancy in multiple sclerosis. This table comes from immunoSEQ multiplex PCR, and its TCRdb copy is limited to in-frame clones, with some not included. The sample has about 75,000 clones; 85% to 95% are singletons. The chain carries TRBV4-2 and TRBJ2-1; perhaps TRBD1 as D (6 bases). The sample was CD4+ T cells from peripheral blood mononuclear cells, taken after pregnancy. This TCR was sampled from a female donor with multiple sclerosis, enrolled in a pregnancy study. For the CDR3, the DNA is TGTGCCAGCAGCCAGGTGCAGGGGTCCCCTTACAATGAGCAGTTCTTC. Translation gives CASSQVQGSPYNEQFF.